The 22 T cell receptor beta chains below all came from one sample that was sequenced in a study of T cell responses to AZD1222 COVID-19 vaccine. Data came from immunoSEQ multiplex PCR; TCRdb stores just in-frame clones and leaves some out. The data show more than 65,000 clones, roughly nine tenths seen once. This sample comprised peripheral blood, obtained on day 0 of AZD1222 vaccination. The receptors derive from an adult in good health.

The chain carries TRBV5-1 and TRBJ2-4, with 7 positions matching TRBD2. Germline trimming cut 0 bases from V and 8 bases from J; bases unmatched to any gene: 8. The CDR3 totals 15 residues. Germline values: CDR1 SGHRS, CDR2 YFSETQ. CDR3 coding DNA: TGCGCCAGCAGCTTGGCGGGGGGTGATTTGGACATTCAGTACTTC. Amino acids: CASSLAGGDLDIQYF. Complete variable domain (other parts from reference TRBV5-1 and TRBJ2-4): KAGVTQTPRYLIKTRGQQVTLSCSPISGHRSVSWYQQTPGQGLQFLFEYFSETQRNKGNFPGRFSGRQFSNSRSEMNVSTLELGDSALYLCASSLAGGDLDIQYFGAGTRLSVL.

The chain combines TRBV13 with TRBJ2-4; D gene unclear. CDR1 is PRHDT and CDR2 is FYEKMQ in the germline V gene (reference sequence). Trimming removed 5 bases at V and 8 bases at J, with 7 bases between. This CDR3 has 11 amino acids. In DNA form, the CDR3 reads TGTGCCAGCAGCAATAGGGACATTCAGTACTTC. It specifies CASSNRDIQYF.

CDR3 DNA: TGTGCCAGTAGTCTGGGGTGGACAGGGGTAAATCAGCCCCAGCATTTT. This sequence encodes CASSLGWTGVNQPQHF. The V and J genes are TRBV19 and TRBJ1-5; the match to TRBD1 covers 9 bases. Germline V gene data show CDR1 as LNHDA and CDR2 as SQIVND (reference sequence). The length of the CDR3 is 16 residues. Losses at the gene ends were 5 bases for V and 4 bases for J; bases not matched to a gene: 9.

The gene calls are TRBV6-1 and TRBJ2-5; 7 bases are a match to TRBD1. The germline CDR1 and CDR2 sequences are MNHNS and SASEGT. The V and J ends lost 3 bases and 1 base, in that order; junction bases with no gene match: 5. The CDR3 length is 15 residues. The CDR3 region is CASSETGQAQETQYF. As DNA, the CDR3 is TGTGCCAGCAGTGAGACAGGGCAAGCCCAAGAGACCCAGTACTTC.

The V call is TRBV27, the J call TRBJ2-7, with 8 nucleotides matching TRBD2. CDR1 is MNHEY, CDR2 SMNVEV, per germline (reference sequence). V was pared by 5 bases and J by 2 bases, with 8 bases of the junction left unmatched. This CDR3 region has 15 residues. The CDR3 loop reads CASSRGGLWAYEQYF. Here the CDR3 DNA reads TGTGCCAGCAGTCGCGGGGGGTTGTGGGCCTACGAGCAGTACTTC.

This clone was seen many times. The chain employs TRBV5-1 and TRBJ1-1; D is ambiguous. V was clipped by 0 bases and J by 0 bases, with 3 bases between them. Germline lookup yields CDR1 SGHRS and CDR2 YFSETQ. The CDR3 runs 13 residues. The chain's CDR3 is CASSLELNTEAFF. As DNA, the CDR3 is TGCGCCAGCAGCTTGGAACTGAACACTGAAGCTTTCTTT.

The chain employs TRBV7-2 and TRBJ2-1, with 14 bases lining up with TRBD2. With 4 bases clipped from V and 0 bases from J, the junction kept 2 bases outside the gene matches. In germline, CDR1 is SGHTA, CDR2 FQGNSA. CDR3 length: 17 residues. As DNA, the CDR3 is TGTGCCAGCAGCTCTGGGACTAGCGGGAGCTCCTACAATGAGCAGTTCTTC. This translates into CASSSGTSGSSYNEQFF.

This clone was counted a single time. The chain is built from TRBV14 and TRBJ1-3; no clear D. CDR3 length: 14 residues. Trimming stripped 3 bases from V and 0 bases from J, with 6 bases between. Germline assignment: CDR1 SGHDN and CDR2 FVKESK. The CDR3 loop reads CASSQWGSGNTIYF. In nucleotides, the CDR3 is TGTGCCAGCAGCCAGTGGGGCTCTGGAAACACCATATATTTT.

This rearrangement joins TRBV18 to TRBJ1-1, with unresolved D. The CDR3 is 15 residues long. Germline values: CDR1 KGHSH, CDR2 LQKENI. Trimming cost V 2 bases and J 0 bases, with 10 bases left between them. As DNA, the CDR3 is TGTGCCAGCTCACCAACGGAGTTAATGAACACTGAAGCTTTCTTT. Its translation is CASSPTELMNTEAFF.

The chain carries TRBV24-1 and TRBJ2-3, with TRBD2 matching over 11 bases. V was pared by 4 bases and J by 4 bases, with 12 bases of the junction left unmatched. The CDR3 is 18 amino acids. CDR1 and CDR2 from the germline V gene are KGHDR and SFDVKD. CDR3 protein: CATSDPPDPSGRPDTQYF. The DNA of the CDR3 is TGTGCCACCAGTGACCCACCCGACCCTAGCGGGAGGCCAGATACGCAGTATTTT.

This clone has more than one count but fewer than ten. The rearrangement links TRBV7-9 to TRBJ1-1; the match to TRBD1 covers 8 bases. CDR1 is SEHNR, CDR2 FQNEAQ, per germline (reference sequence). Trimming removed 4 bases from V and 5 bases from J; junction bases left unmatched: 3. The CDR3 sequence is 13 residues long. The CDR3 DNA is TGTGCCAGCAGCTCCCAGGGGGCAACTGAAGCTTTCTTT. Translated: CASSSQGATEAFF.

V usage is TRBV21-1 and J usage is TRBJ1-5. TRBV21-1 corresponds to a pseudogene. The CDR3 spans 10 residues. CDR3 sequence: CARKDQPQHF. CDR3 nucleotides: TGTGCCAGAAAGGATCAGCCCCAGCATTTT.

V is TRBV14 and J is TRBJ1-2; D not resolved. Germline V gives CDR1 SGHDN, CDR2 FVKESK. The CDR3 sequence is 16 residues long. The V end lost 4 bases, the J end lost 4 bases, and 19 bases lay between the germline ends. The CDR3 coding sequence is TGTGCCAGCAGCCCAGAGGAAGGTCGCAACCCCTATGGCTACACCTTC. The encoded protein is CASSPEEGRNPYGYTF.

V gene TRBV28 combines with J gene TRBJ1-2; D is possibly TRBD1 (5 bases). CDR1 and CDR2 (germline): MDHEN, SYDVKM. The CDR3 covers 16 residues. Trimming stripped 2 bases from V and 0 bases from J, with 13 bases between. DNA for the CDR3: TGTGCCAGCAGTTTAGGTGGAAAGGGGACTAACTATGGCTACACCTTC. This translates into CASSLGGKGTNYGYTF.

The chain is built from TRBV18 and TRBJ1-2, with TRBD1 matching 8 bases. The CDR3 runs to 14 residues. With 3 bases clipped from V and 2 bases from J, the junction kept 2 bases outside the gene matches. Germline V lookup: CDR1 KGHSH, CDR2 LQKENI. This CDR3 reads CASSPGQGNYGYTF. Written as DNA, the CDR3 is TGTGCCAGCTCACCCGGACAGGGAAACTATGGCTACACCTTC.

The V and J genes are TRBV4-2 and TRBJ2-6, with D perhaps TRBD1 or TRBD2 (5 bases each). The germline gives CDR1 LGHNA, CDR2 YNFKEQ. The CDR3 totals 17 residues. Trimming left V 0 bases short and J 0 bases short, with 9 bases between. CDR3 amino acids: CASSQDGDLSGANVLTF. The CDR3 DNA reads TGTGCCAGCAGCCAAGATGGGGACCTCTCTGGGGCCAACGTCCTGACTTTC.

This clone appeared a few times. The V call is TRBV28, the J call TRBJ1-2; 7 bases match TRBD1. V was pared by 4 bases and J by 8 bases, with 16 bases of the junction left unmatched. Per germline, CDR1 MDHEN and CDR2 SYDVKM. The CDR3 is 16 residues long. CDR3 amino acids: CASSSPLVTGYLGYTF. CDR3 nucleotide sequence: TGTGCCAGCAGTTCCCCATTGGTGACAGGGTATTTGGGCTACACCTTC.

This clone showed up just a few times. The J gene is TRBJ2-5, the V gene TRBV24-1; 8 bases are a match to TRBD2. Looked up from germline, CDR1 is KGHDR and CDR2 is SFDVKD. This CDR3 is built from 17 residues. V was clipped by 5 bases and J by 1 base; unmatched bases: 11. CDR3 in DNA: TGTGCCACCAGTGCGTTGGGGTCTAGCGGGTTCCAAGAGACCCAGTACTTC. Translation gives CATSALGSSGFQETQYF.

The rearrangement joins TRBV4-1 to TRBJ2-3; no clear D. The V gene lost 6 bases and the J gene lost 0 bases, with 4 bases spanning the gap. Germline V lookup: CDR1 MGHRA, CDR2 YSYEKL. This CDR3 comprises 12 residues. CDR3 nucleotides: TGCGCCAGCAGTGGGAGCACAGATACGCAGTATTTT. Its protein is CASSGSTDTQYF.

This chain links TRBV28 with TRBJ1-2; D gene uncertain. Trimming took off 0 bases at V and 2 bases at J, with 10 bases between the two ends. This CDR3 is 15 amino acids long. The germline gives CDR1 MDHEN, CDR2 SYDVKM. The CDR3 DNA reads as TGTGCCAGCAGTTTATGGGGAGGTTGGAACTATGGCTACACCTTC. Its protein product is CASSLWGGWNYGYTF.

In this sample, this clone turned up a few times. The V call is TRBV3-1 (or the pseudogene TRBV3-2), the J call TRBJ2-7, with D perhaps matching TRBD1 or TRBD2 (6 bases each). The germline V gene encodes CDR1 LGHDT and CDR2 YNNKEL (reference sequence). V lost 1 base, J lost 8 bases, and 9 bases lay in between. The CDR3 loop spans 12 amino acids. The CDR3 loop is CASSQAGGKQYF. DNA for the CDR3: TGTGCCAGCAGCCAAGCCGGGGGCAAGCAGTACTTC.

This chain connects TRBV19 to TRBJ1-1; tentative D call: TRBD1 (6 bases). Looked up from germline, CDR1 is LNHDA and CDR2 is SQIVND (reference sequence). V was shortened by 6 bases and J by 4 bases, with 12 bases between the two germline ends. The CDR3 totals 13 residues. In nucleotides, the CDR3 is TGTGCCAGTAGCCAACGGACAGTCACTGAAGCTTTCTTT. Protein product: CASSQRTVTEAFF.